This is a list of T cell receptor beta chains from one sample in a study of cytomegalovirus exposure and HLA in healthy donors. Generated by immunoSEQ multiplex PCR, the TCRdb table keeps only in-frame clones and is missing some. The sample records about 150,000 clones, under 90% being singletons. The sequencing input was PBMCs. The receptor set was obtained from a young man in good health and CMV-seropositive. CDR3s include the opening cysteine and the closing phenylalanine or tryptophan. The D gene is left open where the match is weak. Clone size is stated in some rows and not others, as once, few, many or a class when expanded.

>TRBD1|.|TRBJ1-1|TRBV19
TGTGCCAGTAGTGATCGGACAGGGGGCTTCAGTGGAAACACTGAAGCTTTCTTT
CASSDRTGGFSGNTEAFF
>TRBD2|.|TRBJ2-5|TRBV10-1
TGCGCCAGCAGTCCTGGACTAGCGGGGGACCAGCAGTACTTC
CASSPGLAGDQQYF
>.|.|TRBJ1-1|TRBV29-1
TGCAGCGCCGACGGGGGGCGGACGAACACTGAAGCTTTCTTT
CSADGGRTNTEAFF
>TRBD1|.|TRBJ1-5|TRBV19
TGTGCCACCCGGCACACACAGGGGGTTAGCAATCAGCCCCAGCATTTT
CATRHTQGVSNQPQHF
>.|.|TRBJ1-4|TRBV28
TGTGCCAGCAGCCCCGGAGGCGGCTTTGAAAAACTGTTTTTT
CASSPGGGFEKLFF
>.|few|TRBJ2-3|TRBV5-6
TGTGCCAGCAGCCCGGGACTCCAAAGTACGCAGTATTTT
CASSPGLQSTQYF
>TRBD1|.|TRBJ1-1|TRBV7-9
TGTGCCAGCAGCTTAATGGGGACAGGGGGCGTAGGGAACACTGAAGCTTTCTTT
CASSLMGTGGVGNTEAFF
>TRBD1|.|TRBJ2-3|TRBV10-3
TGTGCCATCAAGTCCGGGACAGGGGCGCTTCTTGGGGCGCGAAGCACAGATACGCAGTATTTT
CAIKSGTGALLGARSTDTQYF
>TRBD2|.|TRBJ2-1|TRBV5-8
TGTGCCAGCAGCGAAACTAGCGCCGCGCAGTACAATGAGCAGTTCTTC
CASSETSAAQYNEQFF
>.|.|TRBJ1-1|TRBV6-6
TGTGCCAGCAGTTACGGACTAGGGACACCGAATAACGCTTTCTTT
CASSYGLGTPNNAFF
>.|.|TRBJ2-5|TRBV6-1
TGTGCCAGCAGTGAAGAGGTTAGTCAGGGCACGACCCAGTACTTC
CASSEEVSQGTTQYF
>TRBD2|.|TRBJ2-1|TRBV11-2
TGTGCCAGCAGCAGCCGGGCTAGCGGGGGGGCCTACAATGAGCAGTTCTTC
CASSSRASGGAYNEQFF
>.|.|TRBJ1-2|TRBV9
TGTGCCAGCAGCGTAGATGGGGCGTATGGCTACACCTTC
CASSVDGAYGYTF
>TRBD1|few|TRBJ1-2|TRBV28
TGTGCCAGCAGTTTACACAGGGGTGATAACTATGGCTACACCTTC
CASSLHRGDNYGYTF